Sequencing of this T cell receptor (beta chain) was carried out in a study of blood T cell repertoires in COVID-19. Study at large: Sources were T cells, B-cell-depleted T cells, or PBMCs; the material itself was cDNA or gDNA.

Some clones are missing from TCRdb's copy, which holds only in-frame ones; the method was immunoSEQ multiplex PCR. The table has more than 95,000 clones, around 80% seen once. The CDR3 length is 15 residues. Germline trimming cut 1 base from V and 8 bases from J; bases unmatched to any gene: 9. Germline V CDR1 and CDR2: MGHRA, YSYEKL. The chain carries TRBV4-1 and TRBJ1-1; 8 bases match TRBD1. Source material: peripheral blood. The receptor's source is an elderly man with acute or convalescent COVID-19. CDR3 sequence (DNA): TGCGCCAGCAGCCAAGTTACCCAGGGGGCGACCGAAGCTTTCTTT. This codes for CASSQVTQGATEAFF.